This TCR beta chain comes out of a study of lymphopenia after photon versus proton radiotherapy. With respect to this clone: The antigen is not known.

Findings of the study overall: After lymphocyte nadir, photon-treated repertoires showed oligoclonal expansion, especially CD8+ Temra. Only patients who died were analyzed for survival; proton advantage is unproven. Relative stability marked proton patients; photon patients lost diversity and naive cells. In patients who died, overall survival fell as post-nadir TCR diversity dropped more.

The protocol was immunoSEQ multiplex PCR, while the TCRdb copy is restricted to in-frame clones and leaves out a portion. Among about 16,000 clones listed, 65% to 90% were seen once. Between the trimmed V and J ends, which lost 4 bases and 3 bases, there was a span of 9 bases. The CDR3 totals 13 residues. Germline CDR1 reads SGHTA; CDR2 reads FQGNSA. The material sequenced was peripheral blood, taken from a patient treated with proton-based radiotherapy. The origin of this receptor is a man between 65 and 80 years old with pancreatic cancer. The rearrangement links TRBV7-2 to TRBJ1-2; a possible D gene is TRBD1 (5 bases). The DNA of the CDR3 is TGTGCCAGCAGCTCTGGGGCGGACTATGGCTACACCTTC. This codes for CASSSGADYGYTF.